The entry below gives a single TCR beta chain sequence along with its context. Its antigen is not identified. PCR used 60 Vbeta primers and 13 Jbeta primers. Here immunoSEQ multiplex PCR was the method, and the copy in TCRdb shows in-frame clones only, minus some. The repertoire holds approximately 140,000 clones, 82% seen once, with roughly 3.2% in the top ten. This entry is derived from a study of cytomegalovirus exposure and HLA in healthy donors. Study conclusions and caveats: Immune exposure information available was restricted to CMV serostatus. When analyzed later, the rates of TCR association showed variation by HLA locus, with DRB1 the most and HLA-C the fewest. The authors confirmed in vitro that a few CMV-associated chains were specific for CMV antigens. Because they were indistinguishable, some V segments, including TRBV6-2 and TRBV6-3, were excluded.

With 4 bases removed from V and 8 bases from J, the gap between germline ends came to 11 bases. Germline assignment: CDR1 GTSNPN and CDR2 SVGIG (reference sequence). This CDR3 has 12 amino acids. Sequencing input: PBMCs. The receptor was derived from a man between 18 and 29 years old in good health and CMV-seropositive. The V and J genes are TRBV30 and TRBJ1-4; the D is unclear. The CDR3 bases are TGTGCCTGGACCGGTTCGGAGGAAAAACTGTTTTTT. Protein sequence: CAWTGSEEKLFF.